This passage covers 24 T cell receptor beta chains from one sample sequenced in a study of T cell responses to AZD1222 COVID-19 vaccine. Repertoires were generated with immunoSEQ multiplex PCR, while TCRdb's copy carries only in-frame clones and drops some. The sample carries approximately 100,000 clones, around 90% recorded once. Sample: peripheral blood, taken on day 0 of AZD1222 vaccination. The receptors were sampled from an adult in good health.

This clone has a single count. V gene TRBV10-3 combines with J gene TRBJ2-3; 11 nucleotides match TRBD2. CDR3 length: 16 residues. V was pared by 5 bases and J by 2 bases, with 6 bases of the junction left unmatched. The germline V gene has CDR1 ENHRY and CDR2 SYGVKD. This CDR3 is CAISNPSGGYTDTQYF. CDR3 DNA sequence: TGTGCCATCAGTAACCCTAGCGGGGGGTACACAGATACGCAGTATTTT.

The V and J genes are TRBV30 and TRBJ2-5, with no clear D. Trimming stripped 7 bases from V and 5 bases from J, with 17 bases between. The CDR3 consists of 13 residues. CDR1 and CDR2 (germline): GTSNPN, SVGIG (reference sequence). CDR3 nucleotides: TGTGCCTTGGAACCTTTCGTTGGGGAGACCCAGTACTTC. Amino acids: CALEPFVGETQYF.

The CDR3 sequence is CASSYLAKSPLHF. The CDR3 nucleotides are TGTGCCAGCAGTTATTTGGCTAAGTCACCCCTCCACTTT. This chain uses TRBV27 with TRBJ1-6; D remains ambiguous. Trimming stripped 4 bases from V and 10 bases from J, with 11 bases between. CDR1 and CDR2 (germline): MNHEY, SMNVEV (reference sequence). The CDR3 length is 13 residues.

This chain joins TRBV5-1 and TRBJ2-5, with a weak D call TRBD1 (6 bases). V was clipped by 5 bases and J by 5 bases, with 10 bases between them. Looked up from germline, CDR1 is SGHRS and CDR2 is YFSETQ. CDR3 length: 12 residues. CDR3 in amino acids: CASRQGMETQYF. CDR3 DNA sequence: TGCGCCAGCAGACAGGGCATGGAGACCCAGTACTTC.

CDR3 sequence reads: CASSLQGCNQPQHF. As DNA, the CDR3 is TGTGCCAGCAGTCTACAGGGGTGCAATCAGCCCCAGCATTTT. The chain recombines TRBV6-2 or TRBV6-3 with TRBJ1-5; 7 nucleotides agree with TRBD1. V was pared by 5 bases and J by 2 bases, with 3 bases of the junction left unmatched. This CDR3 contains 14 residues. Looked up from germline, CDR1 is MNHEY and CDR2 is SVGEGT.

This chain connects TRBV5-4 to TRBJ2-5; a weak D match, TRBD2 (6 bases). Germline loops: CDR1 SGHNT, CDR2 YYREEE (reference sequence). This CDR3 has 14 amino acids. The germline V and J ends were trimmed by 2 bases and 1 base, with 9 bases remaining between them. Written as DNA, the CDR3 is TGTGCCAGCAGCTTAGCCGGGGGCCAAGAGACCCAGTACTTC. Translated, it gives CASSLAGGQETQYF.

The chain links TRBV28 to TRBJ1-5, with D unresolved. CDR3 length equals 14 residues. Trimming took off 2 bases at V and 1 base at J, with 6 bases between the two ends. Germline V lookup: CDR1 MDHEN, CDR2 SYDVKM. DNA of the CDR3: TGTGCCAGCAGTTTAGCTAGAAGCAATCAGCCCCAGCATTTT. Protein product: CASSLARSNQPQHF.

The chain recombines TRBV6-5 with TRBJ1-1; TRBD1 might be the D (5 bases). Germline CDR1 and CDR2: MNHEY and SVGAGI. Trimming shortened V by 0 bases and J by 6 bases, and 11 bases separated the two germline ends. The CDR3 sequence is 14 residues long. In nucleotides, the CDR3 is TGTGCCAGCAGTTACTCGATTCGACAGCCTGAAGCTTTCTTT. Protein sequence: CASSYSIRQPEAFF.

This chain joins TRBV24-1 and TRBJ2-1, with unresolved D. The CDR3 has 15 residues. V dropped 0 bases and J dropped 8 bases, with 13 bases sitting between them. CDR1 and CDR2 (germline): KGHDR, SFDVKD. Here the CDR3 reads CATSDLKWPRDEQFF. The CDR3 nucleotides are TGTGCCACCAGTGATTTGAAGTGGCCTAGGGATGAGCAGTTCTTC.

CDR3 residues: CASSYSRDDTQYF. In nucleotides, the CDR3 is TGTGCCAGCAGTTACTCTCGGGACGATACGCAGTATTTT. The chain couples TRBV6-5 to TRBJ2-3, with D perhaps matching TRBD1 or TRBD2 (5 bases each). Trimming left V 0 bases short and J 6 bases short, with 7 bases between. The CDR3 length is 13 residues. Germline CDR1 is MNHEY and CDR2 is SVGAGI.

The chain combines TRBV28 with TRBJ1-1; no definite D call. The length of the CDR3 is 15 residues. Trimming removed 6 bases at V and 0 bases at J, with 14 bases between. Germline assignment: CDR1 MDHEN and CDR2 SYDVKM. CDR3 region: CASRVSSPVNTEAFF. DNA for the CDR3: TGTGCCAGCAGGGTCTCATCCCCCGTGAACACTGAAGCTTTCTTT.

The V and J genes are TRBV7-2 and TRBJ2-1, with TRBD1 as a possible D gene (5 bases). The CDR3 runs 13 residues. Germline V gene sequence: CDR1 SGHTA, CDR2 FQGNSA. Trimming took off 1 base at V and 13 bases at J, with 14 bases between the two ends. Written as DNA, the CDR3 is TGTGCCAGCAGCTTAGAAGGGGTAGCAAAACAGTTCTTC. It specifies CASSLEGVAKQFF.

The rearrangement links TRBV7-2 to TRBJ2-5, with TRBD2 matching over 10 bases. Germline CDR1 reads SGHTA; CDR2 reads FQGNSA. The CDR3 contains 17 residues. The V and J ends lost 1 base and 5 bases, in that order; junction bases with no gene match: 10. The CDR3 loop reads CASSLVLAGASLETQYF. CDR3 coding DNA: TGTGCCAGCAGCTTAGTGCTAGCGGGGGCCTCCCTTGAGACCCAGTACTTC.

The genes are TRBV7-2 and TRBJ2-3; D uncertain. V lost 5 bases to trimming and J lost 3 bases, with 9 bases between them. CDR3 size: 13 residues. Germline V CDR1 and CDR2: SGHTA, FQGNSA. The CDR3 DNA follows: TGTGCCAGCAGCAGCGAGAGGACAGATACGCAGTATTTT. It translates to CASSSERTDTQYF.

The chain uses TRBV20-1 and TRBJ2-1; D uncertain. In germline, CDR1 is DFQATT, CDR2 SNEGSKA (reference sequence). CDR3 length: 14 residues. The germline V and J ends were trimmed by 3 bases and 6 bases, with 15 bases remaining between them. The CDR3 reads CSASSFRTSNEQFF. DNA for the CDR3: TGCAGTGCTAGTTCTTTTCGAACCTCCAATGAGCAGTTCTTC.

The CDR3 is CATTGGSYGYTF. The CDR3 nucleotides read TGTGCCACCACAGGGGGCAGCTATGGCTACACCTTC. The rearrangement links TRBV12-3 or TRBV12-4 to TRBJ1-2; 9 bases map to TRBD1. J gave up 4 bases and V 10 bases, and 4 bases lay outside the gene matches. The CDR3 runs to 12 residues.

In this sample, this clone turned up once. The genes are TRBV27 and TRBJ1-5; a weak D match, TRBD1 (5 bases). Germline CDR1 reads MNHEY; CDR2 reads SMNVEV (reference sequence). Trimming pared 2 bases from V and 7 bases from J, leaving 12 bases between. CDR3 length equals 14 residues. CDR3 residues: CASSLGAPRQPQHF. In DNA, the CDR3 is TGTGCCAGCAGTTTAGGGGCCCCGAGGCAGCCCCAGCATTTT.

This chain connects TRBV3-1 (or the pseudogene TRBV3-2) to TRBJ1-5; 8 bases are a match to TRBD1. The CDR3 runs to 16 residues. V lost 0 bases, J lost 9 bases, and 10 bases stayed unmatched. The V gene's germline CDR1 is LGHDT and CDR2 YNNKEL (reference sequence). CDR3 bases: TGTGCCAGCAGCCAAGATTATGCGACAGGGGTAGCGCCCCAGCATTTT. As protein: CASSQDYATGVAPQHF.

The V call is TRBV10-2, the J call TRBJ1-1, with D uncertain. The CDR3 has 14 amino acids. The ends were cut back, 3 bases at V and 4 bases at J, with 12 bases in the middle. CDR1 is WSHSY and CDR2 is SAAADI in the germline V gene. DNA of the CDR3: TGCGCCAGCAGTGACGGGGAGGTGGGCACTGAAGCTTTCTTT. Translation gives CASSDGEVGTEAFF.

The chain recombines TRBV10-3 with TRBJ1-5, with D perhaps TRBD1 (5 bases). Germline V gene lookup returns CDR1 ENHRY and CDR2 SYGVKD. V was shortened by 2 bases and J by 3 bases, with 17 bases between the two germline ends. CDR3 length equals 17 residues. The CDR3 reads CAISERKGQLPNQPQHF. CDR3 coding DNA: TGTGCCATCAGTGAGAGAAAGGGGCAGCTCCCCAATCAGCCCCAGCATTTT.

This chain connects TRBV10-3 to TRBJ2-7, with D possibly being TRBD1 (6 bases). Looked up from germline, CDR1 is ENHRY and CDR2 is SYGVKD. Trimming took 10 bases from V and 5 from J, leaving 18 bases between them. This CDR3 region has 13 residues. The CDR3 DNA is TGTGCCACGCAGCAGGGATGGGGGCACGAGCAGTACTTC. This codes for CATQQGWGHEQYF.

V and J are TRBV27 and TRBJ2-1; D is uncertain. The CDR3 has 13 residues. V was trimmed by 0 bases and J by 10 bases, leaving 10 bases between them. The germline V gene encodes CDR1 MNHEY and CDR2 SMNVEV (reference sequence). The CDR3: CASSLSGQSEQFF. The CDR3 nucleotides read TGTGCCAGCAGTTTATCGGGTCAATCAGAGCAGTTCTTC.

This chain links TRBV9 with TRBJ2-4; D gene ambiguous. Germline V gene sequence: CDR1 SGDLS, CDR2 YYNGEE. V was pared by 0 bases and J by 0 bases, with 10 bases between. This CDR3 is 16 amino acids long. Written as DNA, the CDR3 is TGTGCCAGCAGCGTAGATGCTGGGGTAGCCAAAAACATTCAGTACTTC. Protein product: CASSVDAGVAKNIQYF.

The genes are TRBV19 and TRBJ1-2, with a tentative D call TRBD1 (6 bases). The ends were cut back, 5 bases at V and 4 bases at J, with 14 bases in the middle. CDR3 size: 14 residues. From germline, CDR1 is LNHDA and CDR2 SQIVND (reference sequence). This chain's CDR3 is CASSLHTGSYGYTF. The CDR3 bases are TGTGCCAGTAGTCTCCACACAGGGTCCTATGGCTACACCTTC. The full variable domain, with the rest looked up from reference TRBV19 and TRBJ1-2, is DGGITQSPKYLFRKEGQNVTLSCEQNLNHDAMYWYRQDPGQGLRLIYYSQIVNDFQKGDIAEGYSVSREKKESFPLTVTSAQKNPTAFYLCASSLHTGSYGYTFGSGTRLTVV.